These T cell receptor beta chains were read from a single sample in a study of metastatic and nonmetastatic thyroid tumors. TCRdb re-clonotyped the PCR reads through MiXCR. The sample holds tens of thousands of clones, 20% to 25% seen once. Sequences were obtained from adjacent normal tissue. These receptors originate from a female donor with papillary thyroid cancer or a benign thyroid nodule (not recorded which). Some clones in this sample may be carry-over from other donors' samples. The CDR3 runs from the conserved cysteine through the conserved F or W. The order of the fields is V gene, clone size, J gene, D gene, CDR3 protein, CDR3 DNA. The D gene is left open where the match is weak. Part of the rows lack a size; the others show once, few, many or a class for expanded clones.

V: TRBV6-2/TRBV6-3; size: NA; J: TRBJ2-7; D: NA; CDR3: CASSLGGAPTCSYEQYF; DNA: TGTGCCAGCAGTTTAGGGGGTGCACCTACGTGCTCCTACGAGCAGTACTTC
V: TRBV7-1; size: once; J: TRBJ1-5; D: NA; CDR3: CASSSNRGRGTTSPSQPQRF; DNA: TGTGCCAGCAGTTCTAATCGAGGAAGGGGGACAACTTCCCCGAGTCAGCCCCAGCGTTTT
V: TRBV20-1; size: many; J: TRBJ1-4; D: NA; CDR3: CSAREGWRGGLNEKLFF; DNA: TGCAGTGCTAGAGAGGGTTGGCGGGGGGGGCTTAATGAAAAACTGTTTTTT
V: TRBV6-4; size: few; J: TRBJ2-7; D: TRBD1; CDR3: CASVDSTGEHWYEQYF; DNA: TGTGCCAGCGTAGATTCCACAGGGGAGCACTGGTACGAGCAGTACTTC
V: TRBV20-1; size: NA; J: TRBJ1-2; D: NA; CDR3: CSAKRRGALYGYTF; DNA: TGCAGTGCTAAAAGAAGAGGGGCCCTCTATGGCTACACCTTC
V: TRBV11-3; size: many; J: TRBJ2-3; D: TRBD1; CDR3: CASSLVAGARTGGPDTQYF; DNA: TGTGCCAGCAGCTTAGTAGCGGGCGCCCGGACAGGGGGCCCAGATACGCAGTATTTT
V: TRBV5-1; size: NA; J: TRBJ2-1; D: NA; CDR3: CASSFLGVSYNEQFF; DNA: TGCGCCAGCAGCTTTTTAGGGGTCTCCTACAATGAGCAGTTCTTC
V: TRBV24-1; size: few; J: TRBJ2-1; D: NA; CDR3: CATSEPRTDNEQFF; DNA: TGTGCCACCAGTGAGCCTCGGACGGACAATGAGCAGTTCTTC
V: TRBV24-1; size: medium-sized; J: TRBJ2-7; D: NA; CDR3: CATSRGGSYEQYF; DNA: TGTGCCACCAGTAGGGGAGGATCCTACGAGCAGTACTTC
V: TRBV28; size: many; J: TRBJ2-5; D: TRBD1; CDR3: CASNIQGSQTQYF; DNA: TGTGCCAGCAATATACAGGGGAGTCAGACCCAGTACTTC